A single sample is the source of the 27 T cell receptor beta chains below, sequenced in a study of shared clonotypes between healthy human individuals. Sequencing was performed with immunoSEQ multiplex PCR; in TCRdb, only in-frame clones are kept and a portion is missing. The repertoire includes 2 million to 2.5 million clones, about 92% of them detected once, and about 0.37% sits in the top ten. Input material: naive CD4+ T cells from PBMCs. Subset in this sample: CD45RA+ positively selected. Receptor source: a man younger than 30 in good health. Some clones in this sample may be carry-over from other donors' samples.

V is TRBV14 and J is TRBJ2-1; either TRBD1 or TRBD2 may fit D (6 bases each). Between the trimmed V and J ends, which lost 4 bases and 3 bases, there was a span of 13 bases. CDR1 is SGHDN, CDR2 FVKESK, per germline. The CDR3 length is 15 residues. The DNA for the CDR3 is TGTGCCAGCAGCCCACGGGGGCCCCTCTACAATGAGCAGTTCTTC. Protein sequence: CASSPRGPLYNEQFF.

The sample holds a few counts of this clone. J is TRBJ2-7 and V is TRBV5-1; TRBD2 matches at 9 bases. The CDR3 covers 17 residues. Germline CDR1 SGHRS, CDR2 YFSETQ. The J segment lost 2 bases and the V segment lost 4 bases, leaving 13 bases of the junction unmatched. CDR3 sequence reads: CASSAGAGLAGTYEQYF. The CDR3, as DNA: TGCGCCAGCAGCGCTGGAGCAGGGCTAGCGGGAACCTACGAGCAGTACTTC.

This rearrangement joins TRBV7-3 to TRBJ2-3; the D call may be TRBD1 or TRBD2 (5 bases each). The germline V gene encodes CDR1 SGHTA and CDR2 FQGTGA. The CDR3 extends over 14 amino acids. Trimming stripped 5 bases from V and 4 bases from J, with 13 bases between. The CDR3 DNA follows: TGTGCCAGCAGCCTAAGGGGAGAGCCAGATACGCAGTATTTT. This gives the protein CASSLRGEPDTQYF.

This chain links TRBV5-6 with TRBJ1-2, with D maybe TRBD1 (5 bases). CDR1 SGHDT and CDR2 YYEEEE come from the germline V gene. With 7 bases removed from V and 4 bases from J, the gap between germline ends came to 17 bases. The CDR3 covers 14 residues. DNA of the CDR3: TGTGCCAGCGCGATGGGACGGCCTGTCTATGGCTACACCTTC. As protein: CASAMGRPVYGYTF.

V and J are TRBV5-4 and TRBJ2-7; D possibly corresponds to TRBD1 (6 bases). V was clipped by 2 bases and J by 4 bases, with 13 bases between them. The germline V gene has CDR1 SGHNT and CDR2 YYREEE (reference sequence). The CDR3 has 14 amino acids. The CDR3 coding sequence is TGTGCCAGCAGCTTCCTAGGGGGAGAGTACGAGCAGTACTTC. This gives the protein CASSFLGGEYEQYF.

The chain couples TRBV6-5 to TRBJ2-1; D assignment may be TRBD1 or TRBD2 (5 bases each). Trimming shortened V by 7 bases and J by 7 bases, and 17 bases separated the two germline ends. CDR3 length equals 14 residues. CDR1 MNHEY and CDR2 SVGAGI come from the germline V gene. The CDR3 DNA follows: TGTGCCAGCATGGGGATCGGGGCTCGGAATGAGCAGTTCTTC. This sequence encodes CASMGIGARNEQFF.

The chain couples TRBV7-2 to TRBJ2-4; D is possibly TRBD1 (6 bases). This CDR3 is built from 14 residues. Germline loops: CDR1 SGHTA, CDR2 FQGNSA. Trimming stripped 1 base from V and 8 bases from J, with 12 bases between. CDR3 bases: TGTGCCAGCAGCTTAGGCAGGGGTCTGGACATTCAGTACTTC. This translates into CASSLGRGLDIQYF.

CDR3 loop: CASSDFDPSSNNEQFF. CDR3 DNA: TGTGCCAGCAGTGATTTCGACCCCTCGAGTAACAATGAGCAGTTCTTC. The chain uses TRBV6-4 and TRBJ2-1; D call uncertain. CDR1 is MRHNA, CDR2 SNTAGT, per germline. The CDR3 runs to 16 residues. Trimming took 3 bases from V and 5 from J, leaving 17 bases between them.

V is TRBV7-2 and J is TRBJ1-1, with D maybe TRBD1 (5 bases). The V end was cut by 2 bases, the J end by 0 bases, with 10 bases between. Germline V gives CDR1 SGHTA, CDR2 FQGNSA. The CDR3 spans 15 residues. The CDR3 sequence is CASSLLGRVNTEAFF. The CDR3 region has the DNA TGTGCCAGCAGCTTACTGGGCAGGGTGAACACTGAAGCTTTCTTT. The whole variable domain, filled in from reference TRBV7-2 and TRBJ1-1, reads GAGVSQSPSNKVTEKGKDVELRCDPISGHTALYWYRQSLGQGLEFLIYFQGNSAPDKSGLPSDRFSAERTGGSVSTLTIQRTQQEDSAVYLCASSLLGRVNTEAFFGQGTRLTVV.

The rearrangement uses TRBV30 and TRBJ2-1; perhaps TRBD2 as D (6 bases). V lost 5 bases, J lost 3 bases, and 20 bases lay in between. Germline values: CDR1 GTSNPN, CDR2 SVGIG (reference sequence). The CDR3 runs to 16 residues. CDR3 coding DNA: TGTGCCTGGGACGCGTCCTCGGGACTCCTCTACAATGAGCAGTTCTTC. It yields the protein CAWDASSGLLYNEQFF.

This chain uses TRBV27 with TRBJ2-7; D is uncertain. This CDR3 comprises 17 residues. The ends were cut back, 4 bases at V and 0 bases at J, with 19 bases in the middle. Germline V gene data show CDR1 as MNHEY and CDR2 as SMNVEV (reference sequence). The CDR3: CASSSPGSAQSSYEQYF. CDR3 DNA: TGTGCCAGCAGTTCCCCCGGCAGCGCTCAGAGCTCCTACGAGCAGTACTTC.

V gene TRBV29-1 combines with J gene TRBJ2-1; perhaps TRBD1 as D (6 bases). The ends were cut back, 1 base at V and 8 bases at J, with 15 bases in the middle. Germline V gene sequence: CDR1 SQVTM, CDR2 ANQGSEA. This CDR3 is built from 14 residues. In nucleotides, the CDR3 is TGCAGCGTTGAAGCCCCCAGGGGTGGGTATGAGCAGTTCTTC. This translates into CSVEAPRGGYEQFF.

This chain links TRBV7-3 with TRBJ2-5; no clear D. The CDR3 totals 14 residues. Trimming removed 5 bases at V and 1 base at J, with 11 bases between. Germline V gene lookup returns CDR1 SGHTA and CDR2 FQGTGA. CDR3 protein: CASSPLGPQETQYF. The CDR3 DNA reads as TGTGCCAGCAGCCCGTTAGGGCCCCAAGAGACCCAGTACTTC. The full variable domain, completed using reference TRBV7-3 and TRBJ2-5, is GAGVSQTPSNKVTEKGKYVELRCDPISGHTALYWYRQSLGQGPEFLIYFQGTGAADDSGLPNDRFFAVRPEGSVSTLKIQRTERGDSAVYLCASSPLGPQETQYFGPGTRLLVL.

The CDR3 nucleotides read TGTGCCATCAGTACCGGGACTAGCACCTACGAGCAGTACTTC. This codes for CAISTGTSTYEQYF. The genes are TRBV10-3 and TRBJ2-7, with 9 bases identical to TRBD2. CDR3 length: 14 residues. V was clipped by 5 bases and J by 2 bases; unmatched bases: 4. CDR1 is ENHRY and CDR2 is SYGVKD in the germline V gene.

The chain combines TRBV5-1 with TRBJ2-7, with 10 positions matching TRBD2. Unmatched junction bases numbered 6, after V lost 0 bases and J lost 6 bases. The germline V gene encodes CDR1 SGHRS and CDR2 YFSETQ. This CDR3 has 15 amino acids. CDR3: CASSLEGSGRTEQYF. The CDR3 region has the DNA TGCGCCAGCAGCTTGGAGGGTAGCGGGAGGACCGAGCAGTACTTC.

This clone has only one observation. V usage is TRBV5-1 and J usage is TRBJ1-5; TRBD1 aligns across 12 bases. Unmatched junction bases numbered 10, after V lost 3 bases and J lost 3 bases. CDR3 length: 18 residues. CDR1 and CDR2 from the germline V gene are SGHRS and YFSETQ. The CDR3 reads CASSSFGDRGLNNQPQHF. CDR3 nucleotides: TGCGCCAGCAGCTCCTTCGGGGACAGGGGGCTCAACAATCAGCCCCAGCATTTT.

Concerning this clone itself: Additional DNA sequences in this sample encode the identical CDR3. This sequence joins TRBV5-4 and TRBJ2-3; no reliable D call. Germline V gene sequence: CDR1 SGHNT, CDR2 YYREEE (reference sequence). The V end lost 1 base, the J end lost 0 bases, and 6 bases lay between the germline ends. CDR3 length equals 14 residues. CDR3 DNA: TGTGCCAGCAGCTTGACTGGGAGCACAGATACGCAGTATTTT. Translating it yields CASSLTGSTDTQYF.

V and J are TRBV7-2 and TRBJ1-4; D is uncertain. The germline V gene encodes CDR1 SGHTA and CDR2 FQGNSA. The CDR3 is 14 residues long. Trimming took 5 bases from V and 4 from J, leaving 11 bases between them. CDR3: CASSPPGGNEKLFF. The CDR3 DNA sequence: TGTGCCAGCAGCCCCCCGGGCGGTAATGAAAAACTGTTTTTT.

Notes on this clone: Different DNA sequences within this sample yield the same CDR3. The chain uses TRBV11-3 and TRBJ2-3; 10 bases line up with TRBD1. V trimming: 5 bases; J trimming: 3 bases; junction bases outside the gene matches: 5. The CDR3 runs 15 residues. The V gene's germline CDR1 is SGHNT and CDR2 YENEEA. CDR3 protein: CASSIRTGGTDTQYF. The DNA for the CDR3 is TGTGCCAGCAGCATCAGGACAGGGGGGACAGATACGCAGTATTTT.

The CDR3 spells CSVVSIGGVDEQYF. The DNA for the CDR3 is TGCAGCGTTGTTTCTATTGGCGGGGTAGACGAGCAGTACTTC. This chain connects TRBV29-1 to TRBJ2-7; weak D call: TRBD2 (6 bases). With 4 bases removed from V and 5 bases from J, the gap between germline ends came to 18 bases. Germline CDR1 SQVTM, CDR2 ANQGSEA. This CDR3 is built from 14 residues.

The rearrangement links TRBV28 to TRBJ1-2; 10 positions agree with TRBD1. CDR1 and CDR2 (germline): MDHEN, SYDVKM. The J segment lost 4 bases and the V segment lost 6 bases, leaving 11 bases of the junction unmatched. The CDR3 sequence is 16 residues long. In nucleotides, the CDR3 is TGTGCCAGCAGCTCTTTCTCCGGGACAGGGGTCTATGGCTACACCTTC. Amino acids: CASSSFSGTGVYGYTF.

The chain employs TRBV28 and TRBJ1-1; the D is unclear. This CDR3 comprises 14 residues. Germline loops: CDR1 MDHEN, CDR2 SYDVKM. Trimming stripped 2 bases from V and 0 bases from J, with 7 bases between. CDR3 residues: CASSLPRVNTEAFF. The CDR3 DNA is TGTGCCAGCAGTTTACCCCGGGTGAACACTGAAGCTTTCTTT.

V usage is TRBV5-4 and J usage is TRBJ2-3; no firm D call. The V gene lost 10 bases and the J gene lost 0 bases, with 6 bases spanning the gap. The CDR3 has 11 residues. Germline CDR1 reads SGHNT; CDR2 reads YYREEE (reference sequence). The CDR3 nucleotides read TGTGCCGGGCAGAGCACAGATACGCAGTATTTT. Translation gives CAGQSTDTQYF.

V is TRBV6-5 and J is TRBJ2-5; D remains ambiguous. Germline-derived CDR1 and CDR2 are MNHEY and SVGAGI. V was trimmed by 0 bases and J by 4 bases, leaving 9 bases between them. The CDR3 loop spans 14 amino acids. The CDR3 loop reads CASSYSSSPETQYF. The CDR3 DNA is TGTGCCAGCAGTTACTCTAGCTCCCCAGAGACCCAGTACTTC.

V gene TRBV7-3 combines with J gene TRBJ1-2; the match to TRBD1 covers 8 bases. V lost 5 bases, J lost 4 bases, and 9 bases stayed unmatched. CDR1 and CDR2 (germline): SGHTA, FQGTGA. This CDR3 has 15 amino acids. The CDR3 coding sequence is TGTGCCAGCAGCCCCGGACAGGGTTTGAGCTATGGCTACACCTTC. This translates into CASSPGQGLSYGYTF.

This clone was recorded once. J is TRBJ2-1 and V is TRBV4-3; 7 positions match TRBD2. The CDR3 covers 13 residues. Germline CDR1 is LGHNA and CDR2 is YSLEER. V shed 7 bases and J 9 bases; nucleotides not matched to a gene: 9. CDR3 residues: CASNWGGRGEQFF. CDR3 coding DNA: TGCGCCAGCAACTGGGGCGGGAGAGGTGAGCAGTTCTTC.

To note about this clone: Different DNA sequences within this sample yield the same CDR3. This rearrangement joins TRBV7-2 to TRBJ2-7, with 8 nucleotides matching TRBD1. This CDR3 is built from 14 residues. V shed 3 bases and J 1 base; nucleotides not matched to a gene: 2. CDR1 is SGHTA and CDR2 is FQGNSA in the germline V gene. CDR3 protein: CASSLDRVSYEQYF. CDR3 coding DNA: TGTGCCAGCAGCTTGGACAGGGTGTCCTACGAGCAGTACTTC.